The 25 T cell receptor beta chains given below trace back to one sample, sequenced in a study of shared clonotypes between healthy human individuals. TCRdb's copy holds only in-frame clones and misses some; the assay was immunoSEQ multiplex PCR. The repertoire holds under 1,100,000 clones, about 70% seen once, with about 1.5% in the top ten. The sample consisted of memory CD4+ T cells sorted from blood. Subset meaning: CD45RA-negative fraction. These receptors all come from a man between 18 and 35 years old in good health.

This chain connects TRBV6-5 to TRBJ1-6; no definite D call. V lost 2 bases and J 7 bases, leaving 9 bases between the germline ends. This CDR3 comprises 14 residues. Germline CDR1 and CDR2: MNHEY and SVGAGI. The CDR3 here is CASSYASKNSPLHF. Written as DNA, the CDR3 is TGTGCCAGCAGTTACGCCAGCAAGAATTCACCCCTCCACTTT.

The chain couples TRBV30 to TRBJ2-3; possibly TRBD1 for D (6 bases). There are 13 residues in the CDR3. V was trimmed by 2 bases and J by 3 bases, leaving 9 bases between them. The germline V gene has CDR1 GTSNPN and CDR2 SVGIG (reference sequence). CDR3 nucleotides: TGTGCCTGGAGTCCCGACAGGACAGATACGCAGTATTTT. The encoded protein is CAWSPDRTDTQYF.

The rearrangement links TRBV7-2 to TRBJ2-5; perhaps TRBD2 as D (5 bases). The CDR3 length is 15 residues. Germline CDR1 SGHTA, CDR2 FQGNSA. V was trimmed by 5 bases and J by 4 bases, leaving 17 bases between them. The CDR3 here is CASSPTRNEGETQYF. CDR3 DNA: TGTGCCAGCAGCCCTACAAGAAACGAGGGAGAGACCCAGTACTTC.

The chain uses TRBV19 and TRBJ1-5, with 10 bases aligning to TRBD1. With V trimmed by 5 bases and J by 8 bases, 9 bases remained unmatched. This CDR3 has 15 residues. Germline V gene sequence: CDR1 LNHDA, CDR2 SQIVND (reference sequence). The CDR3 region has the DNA TGTGCCAGTAGTCCCAGGGACAGGGGCCCCGAGCCCCAGCATTTT. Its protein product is CASSPRDRGPEPQHF.

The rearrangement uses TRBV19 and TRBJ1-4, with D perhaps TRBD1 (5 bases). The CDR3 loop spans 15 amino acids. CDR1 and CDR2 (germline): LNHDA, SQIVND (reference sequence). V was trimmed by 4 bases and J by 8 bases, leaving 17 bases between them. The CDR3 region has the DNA TGTGCCAGTAGTAGGGACTCCAGAGTGCAGGAAAAACTGTTTTTT. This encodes CASSRDSRVQEKLFF.

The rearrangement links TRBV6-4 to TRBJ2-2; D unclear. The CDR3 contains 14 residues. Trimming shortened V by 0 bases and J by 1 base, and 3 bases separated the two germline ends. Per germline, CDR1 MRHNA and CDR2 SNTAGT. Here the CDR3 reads CASSDSWNTGELFF. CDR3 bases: TGTGCCAGCAGTGACTCGTGGAACACCGGGGAGCTGTTTTTT.

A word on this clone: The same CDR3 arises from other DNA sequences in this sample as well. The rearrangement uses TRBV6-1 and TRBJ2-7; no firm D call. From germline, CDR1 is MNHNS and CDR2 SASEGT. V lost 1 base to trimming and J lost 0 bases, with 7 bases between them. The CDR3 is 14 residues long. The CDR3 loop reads CASSEGRSSYEQYF. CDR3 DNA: TGTGCCAGCAGTGAAGGACGGAGCTCCTACGAGCAGTACTTC.

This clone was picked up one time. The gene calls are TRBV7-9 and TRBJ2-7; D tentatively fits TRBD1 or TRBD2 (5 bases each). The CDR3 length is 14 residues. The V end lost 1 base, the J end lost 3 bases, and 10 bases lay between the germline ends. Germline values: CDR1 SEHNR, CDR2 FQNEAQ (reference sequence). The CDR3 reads CASSLGGVNYEQYF. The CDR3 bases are TGTGCCAGCAGCTTAGGAGGGGTCAACTACGAGCAGTACTTC.

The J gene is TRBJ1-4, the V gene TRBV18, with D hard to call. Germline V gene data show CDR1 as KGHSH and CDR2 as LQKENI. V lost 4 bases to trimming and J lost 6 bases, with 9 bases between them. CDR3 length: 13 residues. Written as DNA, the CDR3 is TGTGCCAGCTCACTTCGCACAGATGAAAAACTGTTTTTT. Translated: CASSLRTDEKLFF.

The CDR3 loop is CSTRRSDALLDTQYF. DNA of the CDR3: TGCAGCACCCGACGTTCGGACGCCCTTTTAGATACGCAGTATTTT. The chain carries TRBV29-1 and TRBJ2-3; D is undetermined. V lost 8 bases and J 5 bases, leaving 23 bases between the germline ends. There are 15 residues in the CDR3. Germline CDR1 and CDR2: SQVTM and ANQGSEA.

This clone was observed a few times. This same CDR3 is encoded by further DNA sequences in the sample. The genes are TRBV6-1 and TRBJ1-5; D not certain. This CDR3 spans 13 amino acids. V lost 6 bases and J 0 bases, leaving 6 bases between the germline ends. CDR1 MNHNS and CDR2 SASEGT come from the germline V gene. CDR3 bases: TGTGCCAGCAGGGGTTATAGCAATCAGCCCCAGCATTTT. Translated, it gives CASRGYSNQPQHF.

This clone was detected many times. The CDR3 sequence: CASSRSGRAFHEQYF. The CDR3 region has the DNA TGTGCCAGCAGTCGTAGCGGGAGGGCCTTCCACGAGCAGTACTTC. This chain links TRBV6-5 with TRBJ2-7, with 11 bases aligning to TRBD2. This CDR3 has 15 residues. V shed 5 bases, J shed 5 bases, and the junction held 8 bases outside the gene matches. Germline V gives CDR1 MNHEY, CDR2 SVGAGI.

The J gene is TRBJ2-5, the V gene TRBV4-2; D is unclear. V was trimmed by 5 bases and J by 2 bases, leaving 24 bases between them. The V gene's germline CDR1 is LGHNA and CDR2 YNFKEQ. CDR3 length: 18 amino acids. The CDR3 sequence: CASSLVPGPPHTQETQYF. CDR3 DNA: TGTGCCAGCAGCTTGGTACCCGGACCCCCCCACACTCAAGAGACCCAGTACTTC.

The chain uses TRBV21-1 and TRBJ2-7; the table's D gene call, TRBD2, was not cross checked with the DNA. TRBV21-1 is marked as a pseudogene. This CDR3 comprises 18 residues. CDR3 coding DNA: TGTGCCAGCAGCAAGACACTTAGTGCTAGCGGGGGGAGGGTCGAGCAGTACTTC. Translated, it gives CASSKTLSASGGRVEQYF.

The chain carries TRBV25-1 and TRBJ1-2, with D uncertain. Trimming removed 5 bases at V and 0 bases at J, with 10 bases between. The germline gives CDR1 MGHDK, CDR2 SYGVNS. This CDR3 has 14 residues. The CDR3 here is CASSNQPANYGYTF. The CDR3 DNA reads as TGTGCCAGCAGTAACCAACCCGCTAACTATGGCTACACCTTC.

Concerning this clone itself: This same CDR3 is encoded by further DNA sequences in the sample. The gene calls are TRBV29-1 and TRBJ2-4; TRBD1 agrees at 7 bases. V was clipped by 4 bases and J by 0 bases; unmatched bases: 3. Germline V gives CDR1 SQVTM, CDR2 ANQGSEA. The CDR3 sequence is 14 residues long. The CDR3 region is CSVVQGLAKNIQYF. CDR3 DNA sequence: TGCAGCGTTGTACAGGGGTTAGCCAAAAACATTCAGTACTTC.

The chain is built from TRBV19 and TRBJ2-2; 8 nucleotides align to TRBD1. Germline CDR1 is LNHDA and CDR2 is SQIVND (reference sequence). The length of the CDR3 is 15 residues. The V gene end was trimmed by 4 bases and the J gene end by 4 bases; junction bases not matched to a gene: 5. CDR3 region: CASSSLQGATGELFF. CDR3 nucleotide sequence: TGTGCCAGTAGTAGCCTCCAGGGGGCCACCGGGGAGCTGTTTTTT.

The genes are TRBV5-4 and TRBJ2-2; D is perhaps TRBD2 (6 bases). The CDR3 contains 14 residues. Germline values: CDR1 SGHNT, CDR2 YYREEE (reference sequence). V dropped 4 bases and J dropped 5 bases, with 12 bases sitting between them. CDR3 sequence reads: CASSPGTDTGELFF. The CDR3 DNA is TGTGCCAGCAGCCCTGGGACTGATACCGGGGAGCTGTTTTTT.

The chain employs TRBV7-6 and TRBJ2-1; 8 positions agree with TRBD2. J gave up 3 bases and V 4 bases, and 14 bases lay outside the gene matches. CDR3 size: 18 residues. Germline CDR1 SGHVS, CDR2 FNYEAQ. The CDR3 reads CASSSRVSAGGSYNEQFF. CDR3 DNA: TGTGCCAGCAGCTCGAGGGTTTCGGCGGGAGGTAGCTACAATGAGCAGTTCTTC. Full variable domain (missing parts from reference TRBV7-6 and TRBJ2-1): GAGVSQSPRYKVTKRGQDVALRCDPISGHVSLYWYRQALGQGPEFLTYFNYEAQQDKSGLPNDRFSAERPEGSISTLTIQRTEQRDSAMYRCASSSRVSAGGSYNEQFFGPGTRLTVL.

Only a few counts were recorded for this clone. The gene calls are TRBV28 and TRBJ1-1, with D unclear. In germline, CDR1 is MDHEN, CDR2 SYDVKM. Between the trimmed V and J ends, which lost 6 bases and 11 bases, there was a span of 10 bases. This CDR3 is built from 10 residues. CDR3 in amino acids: CASSERRAFF. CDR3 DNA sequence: TGTGCCAGCAGCGAGCGTAGGGCTTTCTTT.

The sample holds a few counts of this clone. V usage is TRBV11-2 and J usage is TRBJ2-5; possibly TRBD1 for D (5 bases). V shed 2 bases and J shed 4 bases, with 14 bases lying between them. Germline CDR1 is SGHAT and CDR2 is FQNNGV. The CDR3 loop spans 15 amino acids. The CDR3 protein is CASSLSRVTRETQYF. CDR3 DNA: TGTGCCAGCAGCTTAAGCAGGGTAACGCGAGAGACCCAGTACTTC.

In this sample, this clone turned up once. The CDR3 here is CASSPTGLYGYTF. The CDR3 nucleotides read TGTGCCAGCAGTCCGACAGGGCTCTATGGCTACACCTTC. The chain recombines TRBV6-5 with TRBJ1-2; 7 nucleotides align to TRBD1. Trimming took 5 bases from V and 4 from J; bases not matched to a gene: 4. Germline CDR1 and CDR2: MNHEY and SVGAGI. The CDR3 spans 13 residues.

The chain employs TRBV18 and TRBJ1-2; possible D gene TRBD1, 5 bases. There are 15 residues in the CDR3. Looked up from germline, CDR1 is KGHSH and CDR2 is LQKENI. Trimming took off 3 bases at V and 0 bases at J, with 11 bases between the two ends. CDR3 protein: CASSPGQVANYGYTF. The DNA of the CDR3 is TGTGCCAGCTCACCGGGGCAGGTGGCTAACTATGGCTACACCTTC.

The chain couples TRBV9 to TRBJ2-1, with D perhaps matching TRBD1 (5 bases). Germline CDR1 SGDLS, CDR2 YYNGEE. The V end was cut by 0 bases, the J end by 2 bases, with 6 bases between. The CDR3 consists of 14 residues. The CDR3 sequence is CASSVEGTYNEQFF. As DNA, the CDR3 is TGTGCCAGCAGCGTAGAGGGGACCTACAATGAGCAGTTCTTC.

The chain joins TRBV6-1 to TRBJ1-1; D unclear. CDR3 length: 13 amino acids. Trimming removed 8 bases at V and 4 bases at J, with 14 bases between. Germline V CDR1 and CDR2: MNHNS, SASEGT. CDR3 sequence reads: CASGGRSVTEAFF. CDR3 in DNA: TGTGCCAGCGGAGGACGAAGTGTCACTGAAGCTTTCTTT.